The clone carrying this T cell receptor beta chain occurred a few times. This sample stems from a study of shared clonotypes between healthy human individuals. Over several immunoSEQ plates, each subset's genomic DNA was distributed in even portions. Clones were sequenced by immunoSEQ multiplex PCR, and TCRdb holds only the in-frame ones, with some missing. The table includes 2 million to 2.5 million clones, more than 85% detected once. This CDR3 has 15 amino acids. Between the trimmed V and J ends, which lost 3 bases and 2 bases, there was a span of 13 bases. From germline, CDR1 is LNHDA and CDR2 SQIVND (reference sequence).

The TCR sequence derives from a man between 18 and 35 years old in good health. Some clones in this sample may be carry-over from other donors' samples. Specimen: naive CD4+ T cells from PBMCs. The subset is: CD45RA+ positively selected. V is TRBV19 and J is TRBJ1-2; D unclear. The CDR3 sequence is CASSIVEGGNYGYTF. The DNA for the CDR3 is TGTGCCAGTAGTATTGTTGAGGGTGGAAACTATGGCTACACCTTC.